These 7 T cell receptor beta chains were all obtained from the same sample, sequenced in a study of blood T cell repertoires in COVID-19. Assay: immunoSEQ multiplex PCR; the TCRdb copy retains only in-frame clones and omits some. The repertoire includes hundreds of thousands of clones, roughly nine tenths of them detected once, and 2.4% sits in the top ten. The sample comprised PBMCs or T cells enriched from blood (not recorded which). The receptors here all came from a woman aged 18-35 years who had recovered from COVID-19.

As regards this clone: Other nucleotide sequences from this sample produce the same CDR3. The V gene is TRBV6-4, the J gene TRBJ2-3; tentatively, D is TRBD2 (6 bases). The V gene's germline CDR1 is MRHNA and CDR2 SNTAGT. The V end was cut by 0 bases, the J end by 0 bases, with 7 bases between. The length of the CDR3 is 15 residues. CDR3: CASSDSAGSTDTQYF. CDR3 DNA: TGTGCCAGCAGTGACTCAGCGGGTAGCACAGATACGCAGTATTTT.

CDR3 amino acids: CASSLAPGPRGEKLFF. The CDR3 DNA follows: TGTGCCAGCAGCTTAGCTCCGGGTCCCCGGGGTGAAAAACTGTTTTTT. This sequence joins TRBV7-2 and TRBJ1-4; no clear D gene. V was clipped by 0 bases and J by 7 bases, with 15 bases between them. The CDR3 runs 16 residues. Germline loops: CDR1 SGHTA, CDR2 FQGNSA.

This clone came up once. The CDR3, as DNA: TGTGCCAGCAGCGCAATAGCGGGGGGGAAGGTGGATACGCAGTATTTT. This sequence encodes CASSAIAGGKVDTQYF. J is TRBJ2-3 and V is TRBV9; 11 bases line up with TRBD2. J lost 6 bases, V lost 3 bases, and 9 bases had no gene match. Germline lookup yields CDR1 SGDLS and CDR2 YYNGEE. This CDR3 comprises 16 residues.

In DNA form, the CDR3 reads TGTGCCAGCAGCCCGGGACATAAGATTAATGAAAAACTGTTTTTT. Translating gives CASSPGHKINEKLFF. The V gene is TRBV21-1, the J gene TRBJ1-4; the D call of TRBD1 is as the table states it, not checked on the DNA. TRBV21-1 is assigned pseudogene status. The CDR3 spans 15 residues.

The chain uses TRBV5-5 and TRBJ1-4, with D perhaps TRBD1 (5 bases). This CDR3 comprises 14 residues. CDR1 and CDR2 from the germline V gene are SGHKS and YYEKEE (reference sequence). V dropped 4 bases and J dropped 8 bases, with 15 bases sitting between them. CDR3 amino acids: CASSRGTRGEKLFF. The CDR3 DNA is TGTGCCAGCAGCCGCGGGACCAGAGGGGAAAAACTGTTTTTT. Filled out from reference TRBV5-5 and TRBJ1-4, the complete variable domain reads DAGVTQSPTHLIKTRGQQVTLRCSPISGHKSVSWYQQVLGQGPQFIFQYYEKEERGRGNFPDRFSARQFPNYSSELNVNALLLGDSALYLCASSRGTRGEKLFFGSGTQLSVL.

The V and J genes are TRBV28 and TRBJ2-1; D not resolved. Germline V gene data show CDR1 as MDHEN and CDR2 as SYDVKM. V lost 6 bases, J lost 5 bases, and 14 bases lay in between. The CDR3 consists of 14 residues. In nucleotides, the CDR3 is TGTGCCAGCAGCATAGGCGGCAACAACAATGAGCAGTTCTTC. This codes for CASSIGGNNNEQFF. Variable domain in full (rest from reference TRBV28 and TRBJ2-1): DVKVTQSSRYLVKRTGEKVFLECVQDMDHENMFWYRQDPGLGLRLIYFSYDVKMKEKGDIPEGYSVSREKKERFSLILESASTNQTSMYLCASSIGGNNNEQFFGPGTRLTVL.

The chain uses TRBV15 and TRBJ2-5; 11 positions agree with TRBD2. J gave up 8 bases and V 0 bases, and 8 bases lay outside the gene matches. The CDR3 is 16 residues long. Germline loops: CDR1 LNHNV, CDR2 YYDKDF (reference sequence). The DNA of the CDR3 is TGTGCCACCAGCAGAGAACTAGCGGGGGCAGGGGAAACCCAGTACTTC. Protein product: CATSRELAGAGETQYF.